This T cell receptor gamma chain was documented in a study of Vδ1+ human thymocytes. General study results and limits: Unexpected Vdelta2 sequences could cause misinterpretation of bulk repertoire data. Despite high sort purity, about 19% of thymic T cell receptor delta sequences were Vdelta2. Thymic TRG and TRD repertoires appeared highly polyclonal, with Gaussian CDR3 length distributions.

Thymocytes were sorted as CD3+ TCRVdelta1+ TCRVdelta2- after alphabeta T cell depletion. V shed 1 base, J shed 1 base, and the junction held 4 bases outside the gene matches. The CDR3 has 14 amino acids. From germline, CDR1 is VINAFY and CDR2 YDVSNSKD. Regarding this clone: Its matching antigen is unknown. A much more abundant neighbour one base away suggests this may be a read error.

Extracted RNA was reverse transcribed into cDNA. CDR3 amplicons came from multiplex PCR with pooled V-gene forward and constant-region reverse primers. TCRdb fed the multiplex PCR reads into CATT to redo clone calling. The data contain about 36,000 gamma-chain clones, around 20% of them singletons. This TCR derives from a girl less than two years old who had congenital heart surgery. The chain links TRGV5 to TRGJ1 or TRGJ2. Material for sequencing was Vdelta1+ gamma-delta thymocytes from the thymus. Subset denoted: FACS-sorted CD3+ TCRalphabeta- TCRVdelta1+ TCRVdelta2- thymocytes. CDR3 in amino acids: CATWDSPNYYKKLF. CDR3 DNA sequence: TGTGCCACCTGGGACAGCCCCAATTATTATAAGAAACTCTTT.